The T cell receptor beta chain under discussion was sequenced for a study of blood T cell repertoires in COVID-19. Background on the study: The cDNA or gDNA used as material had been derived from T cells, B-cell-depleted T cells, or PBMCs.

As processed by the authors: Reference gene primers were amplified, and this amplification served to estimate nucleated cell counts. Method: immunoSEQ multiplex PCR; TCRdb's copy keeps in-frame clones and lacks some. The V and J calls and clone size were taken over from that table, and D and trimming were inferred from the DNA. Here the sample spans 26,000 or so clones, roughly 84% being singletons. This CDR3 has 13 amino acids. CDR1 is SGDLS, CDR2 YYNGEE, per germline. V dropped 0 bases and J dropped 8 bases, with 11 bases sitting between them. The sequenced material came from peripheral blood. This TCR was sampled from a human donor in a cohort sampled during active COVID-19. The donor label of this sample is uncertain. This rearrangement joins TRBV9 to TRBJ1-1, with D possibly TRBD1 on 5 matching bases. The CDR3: CASSVAPSGEAFF. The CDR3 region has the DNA TGTGCCAGCAGCGTAGCGCCCTCAGGGGAAGCTTTCTTT.